The clone carrying this TCR beta chain was counted only a few times. The antigen is not known. The source of the sample is a study of PD-1 blockade in classical Hodgkin lymphoma. On the study more broadly: On a schedule of every 2 weeks, patients received nivolumab 3 mg/kg intravenously.

Study-wide findings and caveats: After ASCT, patients who started nivolumab under 1 year later were excluded. Lower baseline TCR diversity marked trial partial responders and progressors. Relative to healthy donors, newly diagnosed patients reportedly had lower baseline TCR diversity, which was reported as lower still in relapsed/refractory patients.

In every patient, relapse followed autologous stem cell transplantation, while exposure to brentuximab vedotin differed. Germline values: CDR1 MNHEY, CDR2 SVGAGI. Trimming removed 5 bases from V and 7 bases from J; junction bases left unmatched: 7. The CDR3 has 14 amino acids. The table came from immunoSEQ multiplex PCR; TCRdb's copy has only in-frame clones and leaves some out. This table has 50,000 or so clones, around 78% appearing once. The receptor comes from a human donor with classical Hodgkin lymphoma. The source was peripheral blood mononuclear cells (PBMCs), collected before the second cycle of nivolumab. The rearrangement joins TRBV6-5 to TRBJ1-3, with 8 bases lining up with TRBD1. The chain's CDR3 is CASSPTGVPNTIYF. The DNA for the CDR3 is TGTGCCAGCAGTCCGACAGGGGTCCCCAACACCATATATTTT.